One and the same sample provided the 32 T cell receptor beta chains below, sequenced in a study of cytomegalovirus exposure and HLA in healthy donors. PCR used 60 Vbeta primers and 13 Jbeta primers. Sequencing used immunoSEQ multiplex PCR; TCRdb keeps in-frame clones, though not all of them. This sample has 150,000 to 200,000 clones; about 80% occur once, and the top ten carry around 1.9%. Sequences were obtained from PBMCs. The receptors come from a woman in her twenties or thirties in good health and CMV-seropositive.

The chain carries TRBV30 and TRBJ1-5; D perhaps matches TRBD1 (6 bases). V dropped 0 bases and J dropped 6 bases, with 12 bases sitting between them. Germline CDR1 and CDR2: GTSNPN and SVGIG (reference sequence). The CDR3 totals 14 residues. CDR3 bases: TGTGCCTGGAGTGTACCGGGGGGCGGTCAGCCCCAGCATTTT. Amino acids: CAWSVPGGGQPQHF.

The V call is TRBV18, the J call TRBJ2-3; tentatively, D is TRBD1 (6 bases). The CDR3 has 16 amino acids. The V gene lost 3 bases and the J gene lost 0 bases, with 13 bases spanning the gap. Germline assignment: CDR1 KGHSH and CDR2 LQKENI. CDR3 sequence reads: CASSPPGTRSTDTQYF. CDR3 coding DNA: TGTGCCAGCTCACCTCCCGGGACACGTAGCACAGATACGCAGTATTTT.

J is TRBJ1-2 and V is TRBV27, with TRBD1 matching over 9 bases. CDR1 is MNHEY and CDR2 is SMNVEV in the germline V gene (reference sequence). The CDR3 has 12 amino acids. The J segment lost 8 bases and the V segment lost 3 bases, leaving 1 base of the junction unmatched. The CDR3: CASSFTGGGYTF. The DNA of the CDR3 is TGTGCCAGCAGTTTTACAGGGGGCGGCTACACCTTC.

This clone has more than one count but fewer than ten. The chain combines TRBV27 with TRBJ2-7; D perhaps matches TRBD1 (5 bases). The CDR3 consists of 15 residues. The germline V and J ends were trimmed by 0 bases and 4 bases, with 13 bases remaining between them. Germline CDR1 is MNHEY and CDR2 is SMNVEV (reference sequence). The CDR3 sequence is CASSLSSDTSYEQYF. The CDR3 region has the DNA TGTGCCAGCAGTTTATCATCGGACACTTCATACGAGCAGTACTTC.

The rearrangement uses TRBV27 and TRBJ2-7; 8 bases are shared with TRBD1. In germline, CDR1 is MNHEY, CDR2 SMNVEV (reference sequence). This CDR3 spans 14 amino acids. After removal of 3 bases from V and 3 bases from J, the junction contained 4 bases not matched to a gene. The CDR3 coding sequence is TGTGCCAGCAGTTTGGCAGGGGGCATCTACGAGCAGTACTTC. Protein: CASSLAGGIYEQYF.

The genes are TRBV19 and TRBJ1-2; 8 positions agree with TRBD1. Germline CDR1 is LNHDA and CDR2 is SQIVND (reference sequence). J gave up 8 bases and V 3 bases, and 5 bases lay outside the gene matches. The CDR3 is made up of 13 amino acids. The CDR3 sequence: CASSIQGARGYTF. In DNA form, the CDR3 reads TGTGCCAGTAGTATTCAGGGGGCGCGGGGCTACACCTTC.

The chain joins TRBV19 to TRBJ2-2; TRBD1 agrees at 7 bases. Trimming took 6 bases from V and 0 from J; bases not matched to a gene: 4. CDR1 is LNHDA and CDR2 is SQIVND in the germline V gene (reference sequence). The CDR3 has 15 amino acids. The CDR3 DNA reads as TGTGCCAGTAGGGCCGGGACAGCGAACACCGGGGAGCTGTTTTTT. Protein: CASRAGTANTGELFF.

The rearrangement links TRBV15 to TRBJ2-2; D perhaps matches TRBD2 (5 bases). Trimming pared 5 bases from V and 4 bases from J, leaving 11 bases between. The CDR3 runs 14 residues. CDR1 is LNHNV and CDR2 is YYDKDF in the germline V gene (reference sequence). CDR3 sequence (DNA): TGTGCCACCAGCTCCGGAGGCTTCACCGGGGAGCTGTTTTTT. It is translated as CATSSGGFTGELFF.

As for this clone: At one boundary the junction diverges from the germline segment, which might be a read error. The genes are TRBV7-9 and TRBJ2-7; 7 bases line up with TRBD2. The CDR3 extends over 13 amino acids. Per the germline V gene, CDR1 is SEHNR and CDR2 is FQNEAQ (reference sequence). The CDR3 nucleotides are TGTTCCAGCAGCTTTCCTAGCGGCTACGAGCAGTACTTC. The encoded protein is CSSSFPSGYEQYF.

The rearrangement links TRBV6-5 to TRBJ1-5; tentatively, D is TRBD1 (6 bases). Trimming removed 6 bases at V and 5 bases at J, with 14 bases between. From germline, CDR1 is MNHEY and CDR2 SVGAGI. The CDR3 totals 14 residues. The CDR3 region has the DNA TGTGCCAGCAGATCCGACAGGATCGATCAGCCCCAGCATTTT. Protein: CASRSDRIDQPQHF.

J is TRBJ1-2 and V is TRBV4-3; D unresolved. Germline V gene sequence: CDR1 LGHNA, CDR2 YSLEER. V lost 3 bases and J 8 bases, leaving 25 bases between the germline ends. The CDR3 runs to 17 residues. The CDR3 loop reads CASSHETSEGGVGGYTF. The DNA for the CDR3 is TGCGCCAGCAGCCACGAGACCTCTGAGGGAGGTGTGGGGGGCTACACCTTC.

The chain joins TRBV7-8 to TRBJ1-4, with no clear D. The length of the CDR3 is 12 residues. V dropped 11 bases and J dropped 3 bases, with 10 bases sitting between them. CDR1 is SGHVS, CDR2 FQNEAQ, per germline. CDR3 nucleotide sequence: TGTGCCGCGGGCAGGCCTAATGAAAAACTGTTTTTT. Translated, it gives CAAGRPNEKLFF.

The rearrangement joins TRBV5-1 to TRBJ2-5; 8 bases are shared with TRBD1. The trim removed 4 bases at V and 5 bases at J, leaving 10 bases unmatched. CDR3 length: 15 amino acids. Germline V gene sequence: CDR1 SGHRS, CDR2 YFSETQ. Written as DNA, the CDR3 is TGCGCCAGCAGCAGGATGACAGGGGATCAGGAGACCCAGTACTTC. Its translation is CASSRMTGDQETQYF.

This sequence joins TRBV5-1 and TRBJ2-7, with TRBD1 as a possible D gene (6 bases). The CDR3 is 14 residues long. V lost 4 bases, J lost 0 bases, and 11 bases lay in between. Germline lookup yields CDR1 SGHRS and CDR2 YFSETQ. CDR3 amino acids: CASSPQGSSYEQYF. CDR3 coding DNA: TGCGCCAGCAGCCCCCAGGGGAGCTCCTACGAGCAGTACTTC.

J is TRBJ1-1 and V is TRBV28; 7 bases line up with TRBD1. The CDR3 totals 14 residues. The J segment lost 4 bases and the V segment lost 4 bases, leaving 6 bases of the junction unmatched. Germline V gene lookup returns CDR1 MDHEN and CDR2 SYDVKM. CDR3 residues: CASSYDRVRTEAFF. The CDR3 nucleotides read TGTGCCAGCAGTTATGACAGGGTTCGCACTGAAGCTTTCTTT. Full variable domain (missing parts from reference TRBV28 and TRBJ1-1): DVKVTQSSRYLVKRTGEKVFLECVQDMDHENMFWYRQDPGLGLRLIYFSYDVKMKEKGDIPEGYSVSREKKERFSLILESASTNQTSMYLCASSYDRVRTEAFFGQGTRLTVV.

This sequence joins TRBV13 and TRBJ2-1, with TRBD2 identical over 11 bases. The CDR3 covers 16 residues. Germline V lookup: CDR1 PRHDT, CDR2 FYEKMQ (reference sequence). V lost 5 bases to trimming and J lost 4 bases; unmatched junction nucleotides: 7. The chain's CDR3 is CASSKVVAGGYNEQFF. CDR3 sequence (DNA): TGTGCCAGCAGCAAAGTGGTAGCGGGAGGGTACAATGAGCAGTTCTTC.

The chain carries TRBV27 and TRBJ1-2; D gene unclear. The V end lost 6 bases, the J end lost 4 bases, and 9 bases lay between the germline ends. The CDR3 sequence is 12 residues long. Germline CDR1 reads MNHEY; CDR2 reads SMNVEV (reference sequence). The CDR3 reads CASREGGYGYTF. The CDR3 nucleotides are TGTGCCAGCAGGGAGGGAGGCTATGGCTACACCTTC.

J is TRBJ1-4 and V is TRBV6-5; D gene ambiguous. The ends were cut back, 2 bases at V and 7 bases at J, with 8 bases in the middle. CDR3 size: 13 residues. Germline V gene sequence: CDR1 MNHEY, CDR2 SVGAGI. This CDR3 reads CASSYLNREKLFF. DNA for the CDR3: TGTGCCAGCAGTTACCTAAACCGTGAAAAACTGTTTTTT.

The chain is built from TRBV5-4 and TRBJ2-6; weak D call: TRBD2 (5 bases). V was pared by 3 bases and J by 0 bases, with 10 bases between. Germline values: CDR1 SGHNT, CDR2 YYREEE (reference sequence). There are 16 residues in the CDR3. CDR3 region: CASSSPRDSGANVLTF. The CDR3 DNA follows: TGTGCCAGCAGCTCCCCGAGGGACTCTGGGGCCAACGTCCTGACTTTC.

The chain couples TRBV19 to TRBJ1-5, with D unclear. The CDR3 spans 13 residues. CDR1 is LNHDA, CDR2 SQIVND, per germline (reference sequence). Trimming took 3 bases from V and 7 from J, leaving 10 bases between them. CDR3 residues: CASSIVGGQPQHF. The CDR3 DNA sequence: TGTGCCAGTAGTATTGTTGGAGGCCAGCCCCAGCATTTT.

The chain carries TRBV19 and TRBJ2-2; TRBD2 matches 15 bases. V shed 8 bases and J 4 bases; nucleotides not matched to a gene: 11. There are 18 residues in the CDR3. Germline CDR1 reads LNHDA; CDR2 reads SQIVND (reference sequence). The CDR3 DNA sequence: TGTGCCAGTGGTCCCGGACTAGCGGGAGGGCCGGGCACCGGGGAGCTGTTTTTT. It codes for CASGPGLAGGPGTGELFF.

The chain uses TRBV30 and TRBJ1-2; D is unclear. The CDR3 length is 16 residues. From germline, CDR1 is GTSNPN and CDR2 SVGIG (reference sequence). Trimming cost V 0 bases and J 4 bases, with 18 bases left between them. CDR3 in DNA: TGTGCCTGGAGTGTACTATTGTCGGGTACCCGCTATGGCTACACCTTC. It translates to CAWSVLLSGTRYGYTF. The full variable domain, rest sourced from reference TRBV30 and TRBJ1-2, is SQTIHQWPATLVQPVGSPLSLECTVEGTSNPNLYWYRQAAGRGLQLLFYSVGIGQISSEVPQNLSASRPQDRQFILSSKKLLLSDSGFYLCAWSVLLSGTRYGYTFGSGTRLTVV.

This rearrangement joins TRBV18 to TRBJ1-2, with 8 positions matching TRBD1. The CDR3 totals 14 residues. The V segment lost 6 bases and the J segment 0 bases; nucleotides outside the gene matches: 3. Germline CDR1 and CDR2: KGHSH and LQKENI. DNA for the CDR3: TGTGCCAGCTCGCTGGACAGGGCTAACTATGGCTACACCTTC. It codes for CASSLDRANYGYTF.

The chain uses TRBV28 and TRBJ2-7; perhaps TRBD1 as D (6 bases). This CDR3 comprises 13 residues. Germline V gene lookup returns CDR1 MDHEN and CDR2 SYDVKM. V lost 6 bases to trimming and J lost 3 bases, with 12 bases between them. CDR3 amino acids: CASRSTGHYEQYF. Written as DNA, the CDR3 is TGTGCCAGCAGGTCCACAGGGCACTACGAGCAGTACTTC.

The rearrangement links TRBV6-6 to TRBJ1-2; the D gene is possibly TRBD1 (5 bases). Germline CDR1 and CDR2: MNHNY and SVGAGI (reference sequence). Deletions cut 8 bases from V and 5 bases from J, with 15 bases between. The CDR3 has 13 amino acids. The chain's CDR3 is CASWTLQLYGYTF. CDR3 nucleotides: TGTGCCAGCTGGACACTTCAGCTATATGGCTACACCTTC.

In nucleotides, the CDR3 is TGTGCCAGCCGCGGGACAGGGAGGACCCAGTACTTC. The encoded protein is CASRGTGRTQYF. This chain links TRBV7-2 with TRBJ2-5, with TRBD1 identical over 9 bases. The CDR3 covers 12 residues. Germline V CDR1 and CDR2: SGHTA, FQGNSA. V was clipped by 8 bases and J by 7 bases; unmatched bases: 5.

J is TRBJ1-5 and V is TRBV6-5; TRBD1 matches at 9 bases. Per the germline V gene, CDR1 is MNHEY and CDR2 is SVGAGI. With V trimmed by 6 bases and J by 5 bases, 8 bases remained unmatched. The CDR3 is made up of 15 amino acids. The CDR3 DNA reads TGTGCCAGCAGCCAATCGTGGGACAGGGATCAGCCCCAGCATTTT. Encoded protein: CASSQSWDRDQPQHF.

This clone was seen only a few times. This chain uses TRBV4-3 with TRBJ1-5; D possibly corresponds to TRBD1 (6 bases). Between the trimmed V and J ends, which lost 0 bases and 4 bases, there was a span of 7 bases. Germline values: CDR1 LGHNA, CDR2 YSLEER. The CDR3 totals 14 residues. CDR3 loop: CASSQEQGNQPQHF. CDR3 DNA: TGCGCCAGCAGCCAAGAGCAGGGGAATCAGCCCCAGCATTTT.

The chain employs TRBV7-2 and TRBJ2-7, with 15 bases fitting TRBD2. The CDR3 is made up of 15 amino acids. The V and J ends lost 5 bases and 3 bases, in that order; junction bases with no gene match: 2. Germline CDR1 and CDR2: SGHTA and FQGNSA. The CDR3, as DNA: TGTGCCAGCAGCGGGGGACTAGCGGGAGGCTACGAGCAGTACTTC. Encoded protein: CASSGGLAGGYEQYF.

The chain recombines TRBV13 with TRBJ2-3, with TRBD1 as a possible D gene (6 bases). The germline V gene encodes CDR1 PRHDT and CDR2 FYEKMQ (reference sequence). Trimming stripped 0 bases from V and 0 bases from J, with 7 bases between. This CDR3 contains 15 residues. The CDR3 bases are TGTGCCAGCAGCTTAGGGGGACAAAGCACAGATACGCAGTATTTT. Translating it yields CASSLGGQSTDTQYF.

The V gene is TRBV2, the J gene TRBJ2-7, with D unresolved. V lost 2 bases and J lost 5, with 7 bases in between. The CDR3 totals 12 residues. Germline loops: CDR1 SNHLY, CDR2 FYNNEI. The CDR3 DNA follows: TGTGCCAGCAGTGAAATGTCAGACGAGCAGTACTTC. Protein sequence: CASSEMSDEQYF.

This clone has just a few counts. An end of the junction does not agree with germline; a read error may underlie this. The V call is TRBV4-1, the J call TRBJ2-7; TRBD1 matches 7 bases. The CDR3 spans 13 residues. From germline, CDR1 is MGHRA and CDR2 YSYEKL. CDR3 region: CASSQVEGGDILF. The CDR3 nucleotides read TGCGCCAGCAGCCAAGTTGAAGGGGGCGATATTCTCTTC.